The present entry profiles one T cell receptor beta chain with its context. This clonotype has at least ten counts. Its antigen is still unknown. The input lacks base qualities; no much larger clone sits a single base away. The time point label corresponds to: newly diagnosed GD, antithyroid drugs for less than 3 months. For both TCR sequencing and RNA sequencing, RNA was extracted from PBMCs using TRIzol. Graves' disease was diagnosed according to American Thyroid Association guidelines. Patients for the study were recruited at an endocrinology department in Xi'an, China. From each patient, around 9.3 milliliters of peripheral blood was collected into an EDTA anticoagulant tube. PBMCs were isolated by Ficoll Paque Plus density gradient separation without further T cell sorting. An Agilent 2100 Bioanalyzer and agarose gel were used to check RNA quality, while a NanoDrop 2000 measured RNA concentration.

The CDR3 goes from the cysteine to the phenylalanine over 16 residues. The read is trimmed to its CDR3 DNA, 48 bases read in frame from base 1. The germline V gene encodes CDR1 KGHSH and CDR2 LQKENI. V and J are truncated by 0 bases and 6 bases respectively, leaving an intervening sequence of 15 bases. Receptors were amplified or captured by multiplex PCR. TCRdb shows the sequencer as Illumina HiSeq 4000. TCR beta libraries were built with iRepertoire HTBI primers and Arm-PCR amplification of CDR3 regions. Before sequencing, the PCR products underwent gel purification. Processing in the source paper ran as follows. Across samples, 55 to 80 TRBV and approximately 15 TRBJ segments were identified and used for gene usage analysis of CDR3 amino acid clonotypes. COPE and FqMerger were used to merge filtered high-quality paired reads into contigs. BLAST was used to align contigs to IMGT TRBV, TRBD and TRBJ reference genes, with CDR3 defined following IMGT. Highly expanded clones were defined as clonotypes with a frequency above 0.1%. Repertoire diversity was measured by Shannon entropy, and V-J evenness by the Gini coefficient. A clonotype was considered public if more than one individual shared it. TCRdb reworked the public reads: Q25 trimming with fastp, MiXCR clone assembly, productive beta chains retained. A single entry per CDR3 protein holds the most common genes and DNA from its merged rows. The V and J calls and clone size come from TCRdb's table, not from the authors' own analysis. The sample contains about 240,000 distinct CDR3 sequences, just over 20% of them found a single time. About 14% of the sample lies in the top ten.

The data belong to a study of regulatory T cells in long-lasting Graves disease (dated by TCRdb to the early 2020s). About the full investigation: Newly diagnosed Graves' disease patients had taken antithyroid drugs for less than 3 months. This study used TCR sequencing and RNA sequencing of peripheral blood to compare persistent Graves' disease patients against newly diagnosed Graves' disease patients. The study was conducted in China and was registered as a clinical trial. A total of roughly 35 samples underwent TCR sequencing: some 13 from persistent and 20 from newly diagnosed Graves' disease patients.

Broad study findings and their caveats: The small sample size was acknowledged by the authors as a limitation that may reduce accuracy. Sequencing and analysis were limited to the TCR beta chain. Lower TCR Shannon entropy and fewer highly expanded clones were observed in persistent Graves' disease patients than in newly diagnosed patients, which suggested clonal expansion. Preferential use of TRBV28, TRBJ1-2 and TRBJ2-5 was observed in persistent disease, whereas TRBV20-1 and TRBJ2-1 were favored in newly diagnosed disease. Patients with persistent disease shared more public clonotypes (about 2,500) than newly diagnosed patients did (966). The study examined only peripheral blood because the primary lesion, thyroid tissue, could not be accessed.

The clonotype was recovered from a female donor with Graves disease. This sequence uses TRBV18 and TRBJ2-1; there is no confident call for the D gene. The source material was peripheral blood mononuclear cells (PBMCs), sampled at new diagnosis, from a patient treated with antithyroid drugs. The CDR3 reads CASSPPIRGSGNEQFF. The DNA sequence reads TGTGCCAGCTCACCACCGATACGAGGCTCCGGCAATGAGCAGTTCTTC.